This T cell receptor beta chain is drawn from a study of identical twins. This clonotype came up a few times. Its antigen is as yet unknown. Donors were all healthy Caucasians. The CDR3 covers 15 residues. Between the trimmed V and J ends, which lost 2 bases and 7 bases, there was a span of 12 bases. Germline V gene data show CDR1 as MDHEN and CDR2 as SYDVKM. Notes on the study in general: Beta out-of-frame sequences showed weaker excess sharing between twins. Model-predicted out-of-frame TCR alpha sharing fell below observed values in monozygotic twins.

TCRdb re-derived calls from the 5' RACE reads in MiXCR, one entry per CDR3 protein. The data hold around 490,000 distinct CDR3 sequences, with roughly an eighth observed a single time. These data are also associated with another study on yellow fever vaccine responses in identical twins.

The TCR comes from a woman aged 18-35 years in good health. Sequenced: CD4+ T cells sorted from blood. V usage is TRBV28 and J usage is TRBJ1-6, with a tentative D call TRBD1 (5 bases). CDR3 protein: CASSLLGGDNSPLHF. In DNA form, the CDR3 reads TGTGCCAGCAGTTTACTGGGGGGTGACAATTCACCCCTCCACTTT.